This TCR beta chain was sequenced in a study of T-cell reconstitution after alpha-beta-depleted transplantation in children. This clonotype was counted a few times. Being one base from a much bigger clone, this may be a read error. Per the germline V gene, CDR1 is DFQATT and CDR2 is SNEGSKA (reference sequence). The CDR3 consists of 14 residues. Library preparation (for TCRbeta) was performed with unique molecular identifiers. TCRdb used MiXCR to reprocess the PCR reads, holding one entry per CDR3 protein. The repertoire holds approximately 83,000 distinct CDR3 sequences, with roughly 7.7% as singletons.

This specimen consisted of PBMCs from the stem cell graft donor, obtained from the stem cell graft. The gene calls are TRBV20-1 and TRBJ2-6, with a tentative D call TRBD1 (5 bases). The receptor was derived from a human donor who donated a stem cell graft to a child with congenital amegakaryocytic thrombocytopenia. CDR3 in DNA: TGCAGTTCCTTTCTTAGCTCTGGGGCCAACGGCCTGACTTTC. Encoded protein: CSSFLSSGANGLTF.